The clone carrying this T cell receptor (beta chain) was seen only a few times. The antigen is undetermined. The sample is drawn from a study of T cells in Graves' hyperthyroidism and ophthalmopathy. Regarding the study as a whole: By a 13 V-J model, ophthalmopathy was set apart from stable hyperthyroidism. Most thyroid clonotypes expanded above 0.001 appeared in blood too.

What was amplified from RNA transcripts were TCR beta CDR3 regions. The HTBI set primed first-round TCR CDR3 RT-PCR. Each CDR3 protein gets one entry after TCRdb re-called the multiplex PCR reads with MiXCR. The table includes around 450,000 distinct CDR3 sequences, roughly 14% detected once. The CDR3 loop spans 18 amino acids. CDR1 and CDR2 from the germline V gene are MGHRA and YSYEKL. The V gene lost 1 base and the J gene lost 0 bases, with 16 bases spanning the gap. Graves' hyperthyroidism showing no ophthalmopathy progression within 18 months was considered stable. Uncontrolled infection, other autoimmune disease, pregnancy and lactation each barred patients from inclusion.

The TCR was taken from a woman younger than 30 with Graves' hyperthyroidism. Sequencing input: blood. The rearrangement links TRBV4-1 to TRBJ1-5, with D possibly being TRBD1 (6 bases). CDR3 protein: CASSQGQSGAYSNQPQHF. The CDR3 DNA sequence: TGCGCCAGCAGCCAAGGTCAATCAGGGGCCTATAGCAATCAGCCCCAGCATTTT.